Listed here are 32 T cell receptor beta chains from one sample, sequenced in a study of blood T cell repertoires in COVID-19. Profiled with immunoSEQ multiplex PCR; TCRdb holds only in-frame clones, not every one. The top ten hold around 4.1% of the sample, which has 120,000 or so clones, 81% seen once. The sequenced sample was peripheral blood. Receptors were obtained from a woman in her fifties or sixties with acute or convalescent COVID-19.

The V and J genes are TRBV29-1 and TRBJ1-1, with a possible D match to TRBD1 (5 bases). There are 13 residues in the CDR3. Germline assignment: CDR1 SQVTM and CDR2 ANQGSEA. V was shortened by 1 base and J by 1 base, with 7 bases between the two germline ends. The CDR3 sequence is CSVEGQRNTEAFF. DNA of the CDR3: TGCAGCGTTGAAGGACAGAGGAACACTGAAGCTTTCTTT.

Turning to this clone: The junction does not match germline at one end; this may be a read error. The rearrangement links TRBV5-1 to TRBJ2-2; 10 bases are shared with TRBD1. From germline, CDR1 is SGHRS and CDR2 YFSETQ. This CDR3 is 19 amino acids long. CDR3 sequence (DNA): TGCGTCAGCAGCGCACCCCGGGACAGGGGCTTATCGAACACCGGGGAGCTGTTTTTT. Translation gives CVSSAPRDRGLSNTGELFF.

The gene calls are TRBV19 and TRBJ2-7; weak D call: TRBD2 (6 bases). This CDR3 spans 14 amino acids. The V gene's germline CDR1 is LNHDA and CDR2 SQIVND (reference sequence). The V gene lost 1 base and the J gene lost 4 bases, with 11 bases spanning the gap. The CDR3 DNA reads as TGTGCCAGTAGTATAGCGGCGGCGGGATACGAGCAGTACTTC. It encodes CASSIAAAGYEQYF.

This clone came up once. The V and J genes are TRBV6-4 and TRBJ2-2; 15 positions agree with TRBD2. The CDR3 extends over 19 amino acids. The trim removed 0 bases at V and 4 bases at J, leaving 6 bases unmatched. Germline loops: CDR1 MRHNA, CDR2 SNTAGT. CDR3 in amino acids: CASSDSGLAGGRFTGELFF. CDR3 DNA sequence: TGTGCCAGCAGTGACTCGGGACTAGCGGGGGGCCGATTCACCGGGGAGCTGTTTTTT.

The chain couples TRBV7-3 to TRBJ2-7; TRBD1 matches at 8 bases. V lost 5 bases, J lost 4 bases, and 10 bases stayed unmatched. CDR3 size: 15 residues. Germline V gene sequence: CDR1 SGHTA, CDR2 FQGTGA. CDR3 region: CASSLLAGQGYEQYF. In DNA, the CDR3 is TGTGCCAGCAGCCTTCTCGCCGGACAGGGATACGAGCAGTACTTC.

The chain carries TRBV7-9 and TRBJ1-3; possible D gene TRBD1, 6 bases. The germline V gene has CDR1 SEHNR and CDR2 FQNEAQ (reference sequence). Trimming shortened V by 5 bases and J by 2 bases, and 7 bases separated the two germline ends. The CDR3 is 13 amino acids. Written as DNA, the CDR3 is TGTGCCAGCAGCCGGGACACTGGAAACACCATATATTTT. Protein product: CASSRDTGNTIYF. The whole variable domain, filled in from reference TRBV7-9 and TRBJ1-3, reads DTGVSQNPRHKITKRGQNVTFRCDPISEHNRLYWYRQTLGQGPEFLTYFQNEAQLEKSRLLSDRFSAERPKGSFSTLEIQRTEQGDSAMYLCASSRDTGNTIYFGEGSWLTVV.

A single count supports this clone. The CDR3 nucleotides read TGTGCCAGCAGCCCACCGGGCGGGGAGGGTAATGAGCAGTTCTTC. It encodes CASSPPGGEGNEQFF. The J gene is TRBJ2-1, the V gene TRBV7-2; 7 bases align to TRBD2. Germline trimming cut 5 bases from V and 7 bases from J; bases unmatched to any gene: 11. Germline loops: CDR1 SGHTA, CDR2 FQGNSA. The CDR3 has 15 residues.

The count of this clone is one. The rearrangement joins TRBV27 to TRBJ1-1; 8 bases agree with TRBD1. The CDR3 has 15 amino acids. V lost 7 bases, J lost 1 base, and 8 bases stayed unmatched. Germline loops: CDR1 MNHEY, CDR2 SMNVEV (reference sequence). The CDR3 here is CASTKDRAGNTEAFF. CDR3 sequence (DNA): TGTGCCAGCACCAAGGACAGGGCGGGGAACACTGAAGCTTTCTTT.

The chain is built from TRBV7-3 and TRBJ2-1; D is unresolved. The CDR3 extends over 13 amino acids. V lost 6 bases and J 8 bases, leaving 14 bases between the germline ends. Germline V CDR1 and CDR2: SGHTA, FQGTGA. In nucleotides, the CDR3 is TGTGCCAGCAGTTCGAGGCGACTCGATGAGCAGTTCTTC. The encoded protein is CASSSRRLDEQFF. The entire variable domain, with the rest obtained from reference TRBV7-3 and TRBJ2-1, is as follows: GAGVSQTPSNKVTEKGKYVELRCDPISGHTALYWYRQSLGQGPEFLIYFQGTGAADDSGLPNDRFFAVRPEGSVSTLKIQRTERGDSAVYLCASSSRRLDEQFFGPGTRLTVL.

V gene TRBV12-3 or TRBV12-4 combines with J gene TRBJ2-7; no clear D. The CDR3 loop spans 12 amino acids. V lost 5 bases and J 0 bases, leaving 5 bases between the germline ends. In DNA, the CDR3 is TGTGCCAGCAGTGCCTACTCCTACGAGCAGTACTTC. The encoded protein is CASSAYSYEQYF.

The rearrangement joins TRBV19 to TRBJ1-2; 7 bases are a match to TRBD1. After removal of 9 bases from V and 1 base from J, the junction contained 5 bases not matched to a gene. The germline V gene encodes CDR1 LNHDA and CDR2 SQIVND (reference sequence). This CDR3 comprises 13 residues. Here the CDR3 DNA reads TGTGCCAGCTCGGGACAGTTTAACTATGGCTACACCTTC. Amino acid sequence: CASSGQFNYGYTF.

This clone was recorded only once. The chain employs TRBV2 and TRBJ2-3; the D gene is possibly TRBD2 (6 bases). V lost 5 bases, J lost 4 bases, and 7 bases lay in between. The CDR3 sequence is 12 residues long. Germline-derived CDR1 and CDR2 are SNHLY and FYNNEI. CDR3 in DNA: TGTGCCAGCAGTCCTAGCGCAGATACGCAGTATTTT. It is translated as CASSPSADTQYF.

The V and J genes are TRBV7-6 and TRBJ2-7; a possible D gene is TRBD1 (6 bases). Germline V CDR1 and CDR2: SGHVS, FNYEAQ. Deletions cut 4 bases from V and 3 bases from J, with 16 bases between. The CDR3 has 15 residues. CDR3 in DNA: TGTGCCAGCAGCTCAGGATCGGACAGTTTCTACGAGCAGTACTTC. This gives the protein CASSSGSDSFYEQYF. The full variable domain, in which reference TRBV7-6 and TRBJ2-7 provide the parts outside the CDR3, is GAGVSQSPRYKVTKRGQDVALRCDPISGHVSLYWYRQALGQGPEFLTYFNYEAQQDKSGLPNDRFSAERPEGSISTLTIQRTEQRDSAMYRCASSSGSDSFYEQYFGPGTRLTVT.

The chain is built from TRBV14 and TRBJ1-2; no firm D call. V was pared by 3 bases and J by 8 bases, with 13 bases between. Per the germline V gene, CDR1 is SGHDN and CDR2 is FVKESK. The CDR3 sequence is 13 residues long. CDR3 protein: CASSHEGRQGYTF. The CDR3 DNA reads TGTGCCAGCAGCCATGAGGGCAGGCAGGGCTACACCTTC.

There are a few counts of this clone. The V gene is TRBV5-5, the J gene TRBJ2-1; no clear D gene. This CDR3 is 14 amino acids long. Germline lookup yields CDR1 SGHKS and CDR2 YYEKEE (reference sequence). The V gene lost 1 base and the J gene lost 6 bases, with 11 bases spanning the gap. The CDR3 nucleotides read TGTGCCAGCAGCTTGTACTATAGCACCAATGAGCAGTTCTTC. It yields the protein CASSLYYSTNEQFF.

The chain couples TRBV18 to TRBJ1-5; tentative D call: TRBD1 (5 bases). The CDR3 consists of 15 residues. V was trimmed by 1 base and J by 5 bases, leaving 12 bases between them. The germline V gene has CDR1 KGHSH and CDR2 LQKENI. The CDR3, as DNA: TGTGCCAGCTCACCACTCCGGACAAACGATCAGCCCCAGCATTTT. Amino acid sequence: CASSPLRTNDQPQHF.

The V gene is TRBV14, the J gene TRBJ1-2; D is unresolved. This CDR3 has 13 amino acids. The V end was cut by 4 bases, the J end by 2 bases, with 8 bases between. The germline V gene encodes CDR1 SGHDN and CDR2 FVKESK. The CDR3 bases are TGTGCCAGCAGCCGAGGGTACAACTATGGCTACACCTTC. Residues: CASSRGYNYGYTF.

This clone appeared a single time. J is TRBJ1-5 and V is TRBV19; no clear D. This CDR3 is built from 14 residues. Looked up from germline, CDR1 is LNHDA and CDR2 is SQIVND (reference sequence). Trimming stripped 7 bases from V and 2 bases from J, with 12 bases between. CDR3 nucleotides: TGTGCCAGTAAACCCCACTTGGGCAATCAGCCCCAGCATTTT. Translating it yields CASKPHLGNQPQHF.

The chain is built from TRBV7-9 and TRBJ2-2; a possible D gene is TRBD2 (7 bases). CDR3 size: 15 residues. V was trimmed by 2 bases and J by 6 bases, leaving 13 bases between them. Germline V gives CDR1 SEHNR, CDR2 FQNEAQ (reference sequence). CDR3: CASSLLAGAPGELFF. CDR3 DNA: TGTGCCAGCAGCTTACTTGCGGGGGCGCCCGGGGAGCTGTTTTTT.

CDR3 DNA: TGTGCCAGCTCGTGGCGGGATACCGGGGAGCTGTTTTTT. Amino acids: CASSWRDTGELFF. The genes are TRBV11-1 and TRBJ2-2; a possible D gene is TRBD2 (6 bases). Per the germline V gene, CDR1 is SGHAT and CDR2 is FQDESV (reference sequence). Trimming stripped 8 bases from V and 5 bases from J, with 12 bases between. The CDR3 sequence is 13 residues long. Complete variable domain (other parts from reference TRBV11-1 and TRBJ2-2): EAEVAQSPRYKITEKSQAVAFWCDPISGHATLYWYRQILGQGPELLVQFQDESVVDDSQLPKDRFSAERLKGVDSTLKIQPAELGDSAMYLCASSWRDTGELFFGEGSRLTVL.

This chain links TRBV24-1 with TRBJ1-2, with TRBD1 as a possible D gene (6 bases). CDR1 and CDR2 (germline): KGHDR, SFDVKD. The CDR3 has 14 amino acids. Trimming left V 4 bases short and J 8 bases short, with 16 bases between. CDR3 amino acids: CATSETYRAHGYTF. The CDR3 DNA sequence: TGTGCCACCAGTGAAACCTACAGGGCCCACGGCTACACCTTC.

The chain carries TRBV6-2 or TRBV6-3 and TRBJ1-5; no reliable D call. Trimming shortened V by 4 bases and J by 6 bases, and 10 bases separated the two germline ends. The CDR3 is 13 residues long. CDR1 is MNHEY, CDR2 SVGEGT, per germline. CDR3 sequence reads: CASSLEFGQPQHF. DNA for the CDR3: TGTGCCAGCAGTTTGGAGTTCGGTCAGCCCCAGCATTTT.

The gene calls are TRBV2 and TRBJ2-2, with TRBD1 identical over 7 bases. CDR3 length equals 14 residues. V was pared by 8 bases and J by 6 bases, with 9 bases of the junction left unmatched. CDR1 and CDR2 (germline): SNHLY, FYNNEI. The chain's CDR3 is CASERQGSAGELFF. CDR3 sequence (DNA): TGTGCCAGCGAGAGACAGGGATCGGCCGGGGAGCTGTTTTTT.

This clone has only a few counts. The chain recombines TRBV30 with TRBJ1-1; D remains ambiguous. This CDR3 spans 13 amino acids. V lost 4 bases to trimming and J lost 11 bases, with 20 bases between them. The V gene's germline CDR1 is GTSNPN and CDR2 SVGIG (reference sequence). The CDR3 here is CAWTSGPPAGAFF. The CDR3 DNA follows: TGTGCCTGGACGTCTGGGCCGCCAGCGGGGGCTTTCTTT. The whole variable domain, remainder taken from reference TRBV30 and TRBJ1-1, is SQTIHQWPATLVQPVGSPLSLECTVEGTSNPNLYWYRQAAGRGLQLLFYSVGIGQISSEVPQNLSASRPQDRQFILSSKKLLLSDSGFYLCAWTSGPPAGAFFGQGTRLTVV.

The V call is TRBV27, the J call TRBJ1-6; D not certain. Germline V gene sequence: CDR1 MNHEY, CDR2 SMNVEV (reference sequence). Trimming shortened V by 6 bases and J by 8 bases, and 17 bases separated the two germline ends. The CDR3 is made up of 15 amino acids. The CDR3 loop reads CASRSHSRWDSPLHF. The CDR3 DNA is TGTGCCAGCAGATCCCACAGCAGGTGGGATTCACCCCTCCACTTT.

This clone was observed a single time. The chain employs TRBV5-1 and TRBJ2-7; 8 bases are a match to TRBD2. CDR3 length: 18 residues. Germline CDR1 SGHRS, CDR2 YFSETQ. V lost 0 bases and J lost 1; bases outside the gene matches: 12. CDR3 in amino acids: CASSLEARSGGGSYEQYF. CDR3 DNA sequence: TGCGCCAGCAGCTTGGAGGCTAGATCGGGCGGGGGGTCCTACGAGCAGTACTTC.

This chain connects TRBV5-1 to TRBJ2-1; perhaps TRBD1 as D (8 bases). V lost 4 bases to trimming and J lost 7 bases, with 18 bases between them. The germline V gene has CDR1 SGHRS and CDR2 YFSETQ. CDR3 length: 15 amino acids. The CDR3: CASSQQGQGGNEQFF. The DNA for the CDR3 is TGCGCCAGCAGCCAACAAGGACAGGGAGGGAATGAGCAGTTCTTC.

The genes are TRBV5-1 and TRBJ2-2; D might be TRBD2 (6 bases). The CDR3 has 13 residues. Per the germline V gene, CDR1 is SGHRS and CDR2 is YFSETQ. Between the trimmed V and J ends, which lost 4 bases and 5 bases, there was a span of 9 bases. This CDR3 reads CASSLGGTGELFF. The CDR3 bases are TGCGCCAGCAGCCTTGGGGGGACCGGGGAGCTGTTTTTT.

The V and J genes are TRBV5-1 and TRBJ1-1; 7 bases map to TRBD1. The CDR3 totals 17 residues. Per germline, CDR1 SGHRS and CDR2 YFSETQ. Losses at the gene ends were 1 base for V and 2 bases for J; bases not matched to a gene: 11. The CDR3 nucleotides read TGCGCCAGCAGCTTGTCGGTAACGACAGGGATAAACACTGAAGCTTTCTTT. It specifies CASSLSVTTGINTEAFF.

The chain is built from TRBV18 and TRBJ1-5, with 8 bases aligning to TRBD1. Germline CDR1 and CDR2: KGHSH and LQKENI. The CDR3 runs 14 residues. Unmatched junction bases numbered 4, after V lost 3 bases and J lost 6 bases. The CDR3: CASSPTGDIQPQHF. CDR3 DNA: TGTGCCAGCTCACCGACAGGGGATATTCAGCCCCAGCATTTT.

J is TRBJ1-4 and V is TRBV7-9; 7 nucleotides agree with TRBD1. This CDR3 contains 16 residues. J lost 0 bases, V lost 3 bases, and 4 bases had no gene match. Germline CDR1 reads SEHNR; CDR2 reads FQNEAQ (reference sequence). DNA of the CDR3: TGTGCCAGCAGCTTTAGGGGGCCCCCAACTAATGAAAAACTGTTTTTT. Translation: CASSFRGPPTNEKLFF.

The J gene is TRBJ2-3, the V gene TRBV3-1 (or the pseudogene TRBV3-2), with a possible D match to TRBD2 (6 bases). V dropped 4 bases and J dropped 5 bases, with 16 bases sitting between them. Germline-derived CDR1 and CDR2 are LGHDT and YNNKEL (reference sequence). CDR3 size: 15 residues. The DNA for the CDR3 is TGTGCCAGCAGCCTTGGGCAGGGCGGGGTAGATACGCAGTATTTT. Amino acid sequence: CASSLGQGGVDTQYF.